This TCR beta chain stems from a study of T cell responses to AZD1222 COVID-19 vaccine. Produced via immunoSEQ multiplex PCR; TCRdb's table is partial and in-frame only. The data show around 81,000 clones, around four fifths seen once. The V and J ends lost 10 bases and 6 bases respectively, with 14 bases between them. CDR3 size: 12 residues. Germline-derived CDR1 and CDR2 are SNHLY and FYNNEI. The chain employs TRBV2 and TRBJ2-3; the D is unclear. The source was peripheral blood, collected on day 0 of AZD1222 vaccination. The source of this sequence is an adult in good health. This chain's CDR3 is CATEGNSDTQYF. The CDR3, as DNA: TGTGCCACCGAAGGTAACTCGGATACGCAGTATTTT.